This T cell receptor (beta chain) was captured in a study of T cells in Graves' hyperthyroidism and ophthalmopathy (dated by TCRdb to about 2019). For the wider study: Peripheral blood was sampled at the time of initial diagnosis, prior to any treatment. A discovery cohort of roughly 100 patients, roughly 43 with Graves' ophthalmopathy and approximately 60 with stable Graves' hyperthyroidism, was used to find distinguishing TCR V-J signatures. Prospective prediction of ophthalmopathy was tested in an independent validation cohort of some 19 hyperthyroidism patients and some 17 patients who later progressed to ophthalmopathy. The 100 or so discovery patients were randomly divided into training and test sets at a 7:3 ratio. The study also compared thyroid tissue and blood T-cell repertoires from about six Graves' hyperthyroidism patients. After blood sampling, hyperthyroidism patients were treated with methimazole at a starting dose of 30 mg daily, and ophthalmopathy patients were treated with high-dose intravenous methylprednisolone. The paper describes TCR Vbeta CDR3 sequencing of roughly 130 peripheral blood samples, made up of roughly 40 ophthalmopathy patients, roughly 72 hyperthyroidism patients and 17 progressor patients. What the research found in general, with its limitations: A 13 V-J signature model separated ophthalmopathy from stable hyperthyroidism, with roughly 88% sensitivity and roughly 82% specificity in cross-validation and 80%/75% in testing. Most expanded thyroid clonotypes (frequency above 0.001) were also detected in blood, suggesting blood repertoires may reflect thyroid immune responses. In validation, progression to ophthalmopathy was predicted by the model with 65% to 71% sensitivity and roughly 76% specificity, a median of approximately 6.5 months before onset. Sample size was not statistically predetermined, and investigators were not blinded to group allocation.

In the ophthalmopathy patients, disease was moderately to severely active, with a Clinical Activity Score of 3 or more, a NOSPECS grade of 4 or more, and a duration of less than 3 months. Any patient with an uncontrolled infection, another autoimmune disease, pregnancy or lactation was excluded. Diagnoses relied on clinical symptoms, serum thyroxine and TRAb, thyroid ultrasound and orbital computed tomography. Ficoll-Paque density gradient centrifugation was used to isolate PBMCs from about 10 ml of fresh peripheral blood. Trizol reagent was used to extract total RNA, and RNA quality was then checked on an Agilent 2100 Bioanalyzer. This clonotype showed up many times. Its binding antigen is unknown. The input lacks base qualities; no much larger clone sits a single base away. Amplification of TCR beta CDR3 regions was carried out from RNA transcripts. The first round of RT-PCR for the TCR CDR3 was performed with the HTBI primer set and the Qiagen OneStep RT-PCR kit. The libraries were constructed in a second round of multiplex PCR and then size-selected and purified. Sequencing of the libraries was done on an Illumina HiSeq2000 using paired-end 100 bp reads. In the original analysis: SOAPnuke was used to process the raw data, with reads discarded if the reads contained adapters or uncalled bases, had a mean Phred below 15, or lacked an exact constant-primer or identifier match. COPE v1.2.5 was used to merge the high-quality paired reads, and each unique nucleotide sequence was defined as a clonotype. Clonotypes were aligned to IMGT TRBV, TRBD and TRBJ reference segments using MiTCR v1.1. Analysis was restricted to V-J combinations with a frequency above 0.0001, which covered roughly 99% of repertoires. A TCS score was defined as the ratio between F50 (clonal expansion) and ExV (chaos), using BLOSUM62-based TCRdist between CDR3 peptides within each V-J. Welch's t-statistics and random forest reduced 514 V-J features to 10 to 15, which were used in a naive Bayes classifier (R e1071). TCRdb reprocessed the public reads (quality trimming at Q25 with fastp, clone calling with MiXCR) and kept in-frame beta chains. Rows matching on CDR3 protein sequence are summarized as one entry with the most common DNA and genes. TCRdb, rather than the study authors, made the V and J calls. The sample table holds about 520,000 distinct CDR3 sequences, of which roughly a quarter were seen once. Of the sample, about 10% is held by the ten largest clones.

The sample taken for sequencing was blood. The TCR comes from a woman in her thirties with Graves' ophthalmopathy.

For the CDR3, the sequence is CASSRLQENTEAFF. The nucleotide sequence is TGTGCCAGCAGTCGACTACAGGAGAACACTGAAGCTTTCTTT. The rearrangement combines TRBV6-5 with TRBJ1-1, and possibly TRBD1, on 5 matching bases. V is reduced by 5 bases and J by 1 base, leaving a spacing of 11 bases between them. From the cysteine through the phenylalanine, the CDR3 covers 14 amino acids. Only the CDR3 part of the read is kept: 42 bases, read in frame from the first base. The germline V gene encodes CDR1 MNHEY and CDR2 SVGAGI.